The 9 T cell receptor beta chains below were found in one sample sequenced in a study of OX40 agonist ivuxolimab in advanced cancers. The protocol was immunoSEQ multiplex PCR, while the TCRdb copy is restricted to in-frame clones and leaves out a portion. The table records almost 15,000 clones, 80% of them present only once. The specimen was CD4+ or CD8+ T cells sorted from blood, collected in a trial of the OX40 agonist ivuxolimab. These receptors originate from an adult with an advanced solid tumor such as melanoma, head and neck, liver or kidney cancer.

With regard to this clone: This CDR3 is also generated by other DNA sequences in the sample. CDR3 residues: CASSPRTDGYTF. CDR3 in DNA: TGTGCCAGCAGCCCGCGGACGGATGGCTACACCTTC. The gene calls are TRBV7-2 and TRBJ1-2, with no clear D. V shed 5 bases and J shed 6 bases, with 10 bases lying between them. The CDR3 extends over 12 amino acids. The germline gives CDR1 SGHTA, CDR2 FQGNSA. The full variable domain, completed using reference TRBV7-2 and TRBJ1-2, is GAGVSQSPSNKVTEKGKDVELRCDPISGHTALYWYRQSLGQGLEFLIYFQGNSAPDKSGLPSDRFSAERTGGSVSTLTIQRTQQEDSAVYLCASSPRTDGYTFGSGTRLTVV.

The V and J genes are TRBV7-9 and TRBJ2-2, with TRBD1 as a possible D gene (5 bases). The CDR3 is made up of 15 amino acids. Germline V gene sequence: CDR1 SEHNR, CDR2 FQNEAQ (reference sequence). Trimming left V 2 bases short and J 0 bases short, with 7 bases between. CDR3 nucleotide sequence: TGTGCCAGCAGCTTAAAAGGGGCGAACACCGGGGAGCTGTTTTTT. Its protein is CASSLKGANTGELFF.

The chain uses TRBV10-3 and TRBJ2-1, with 9 bases fitting TRBD1. CDR3 length: 14 residues. Germline loops: CDR1 ENHRY, CDR2 SYGVKD. The CDR3 DNA reads TGTGCTACCGACACCCCGGGACAGGGTGCGGAGCAGTTCTTC. It specifies CATDTPGQGAEQFF.

This chain uses TRBV15 with TRBJ1-2; TRBD1 aligns across 10 bases. Germline trimming cut 5 bases from V and 6 bases from J; bases unmatched to any gene: 6. CDR3 size: 14 residues. Germline V gene sequence: CDR1 LNHNV, CDR2 YYDKDF (reference sequence). Here the CDR3 DNA reads TGTGCCACCAGCTATGACAGGGGGCCGGATGGCTACACCTTC. It translates to CATSYDRGPDGYTF.

The rearrangement uses TRBV5-4 and TRBJ1-3; D gene unclear. Germline CDR1 SGHNT, CDR2 YYREEE (reference sequence). This CDR3 contains 17 residues. V gave up 3 bases and J gave up 4 bases, with 20 bases separating them. Here the CDR3 reads CASSSLIPRSGGNTIYF. In nucleotides, the CDR3 is TGTGCCAGCAGCTCACTGATACCGCGCTCGGGCGGAAACACCATATATTTT. The variable domain in full, with the rest retrieved from reference TRBV5-4 and TRBJ1-3, is ETGVTQSPTHLIKTRGQQVTLRCSSQSGHNTVSWYQQALGQGPQFIFQYYREEENGRGNFPPRFSGLQFPNYSSELNVNALELDDSALYLCASSSLIPRSGGNTIYFGEGSWLTVV.

V is TRBV6-1 and J is TRBJ1-6; D gene uncertain. The CDR3 has 15 residues. V dropped 6 bases and J dropped 6 bases, with 15 bases sitting between them. Germline V CDR1 and CDR2: MNHNS, SASEGT. The CDR3 loop is CASRYEVNSNSPLHF. Here the CDR3 DNA reads TGTGCCAGCAGATATGAGGTCAACTCTAATTCACCCCTCCACTTT.

This clone was found once. V gene TRBV19 combines with J gene TRBJ2-7; maybe TRBD1 (5 bases). Trimming took off 3 bases at V and 5 bases at J, with 14 bases between the two ends. Germline assignment: CDR1 LNHDA and CDR2 SQIVND (reference sequence). The CDR3 contains 14 residues. The CDR3 sequence is CASSMWGARNEQYF. In DNA, the CDR3 is TGTGCCAGTAGTATGTGGGGCGCGCGGAACGAGCAGTACTTC.

This clone was observed once. A far larger clone is just one base off, so this is likely a read error. This chain uses TRBV7-6 with TRBJ1-5; 7 bases are shared with TRBD1. Germline trimming cut 4 bases from V and 7 bases from J; bases unmatched to any gene: 7. The CDR3 extends over 14 amino acids. Germline V gene sequence: CDR1 SGHVS, CDR2 FNYEAQ. The CDR3, as DNA: TGTGCCAGCAGCTCAGGGACAGCCCCGCAGCCCCAGCATTTT. This translates into CASSSGTAPQPQHF.

The chain uses TRBV7-8 and TRBJ1-2, with D perhaps matching TRBD1 (6 bases). The germline V gene encodes CDR1 SGHVS and CDR2 FQNEAQ. The CDR3 is 14 residues long. The V and J ends lost 5 bases and 5 bases respectively, with 15 bases between them. The CDR3 protein is CASSPQQGTYGYTF. The CDR3 DNA follows: TGTGCCAGCAGCCCTCAACAGGGAACTTATGGCTACACCTTC. Variable domain in full (rest from reference TRBV7-8 and TRBJ1-2): GAGVSQSPRYKVAKRGQDVALRCDPISGHVSLFWYQQALGQGPEFLTYFQNEAQLDKSGLPSDRFFAERPEGSVSTLKIQRTQQEDSAVYLCASSPQQGTYGYTFGSGTRLTVV.